The clone carrying this TCR beta chain came up many times. Its target is not known. A read error may account for a junction end that differs from germline. This entry is derived from a study of T cells in Graves' hyperthyroidism and ophthalmopathy. For the study at large: Upon initial diagnosis and before any treatment, peripheral blood was collected.

From germline, CDR1 is GTSNPN and CDR2 SVGIG (reference sequence). The CDR3 loop spans 12 amino acids. Study outcomes and limitations: Most expanded thyroid clonotypes above 0.001 also appeared in blood.

Amplification of TCR beta CDR3 regions was performed using RNA transcripts as template. Initially, a first-round RT-PCR of the TCR CDR3 employed the HTBI primer set. A single record per CDR3 protein comes from TCRdb applying MiXCR to the multiplex PCR reads. The repertoire holds a few hundred thousand distinct CDR3 sequences, with around 16% as singletons. Disease duration under 2 months; hyperthyroidism patients were aged 18 to 65. Orbital computed tomography, thyroid ultrasound, serum thyroxine and TRAb, and clinical symptoms together informed the diagnoses. The material sequenced was blood. This TCR came from a man aged 40-55 years with Graves' hyperthyroidism. The V call is TRBV30, the J call TRBJ1-1; D gene ambiguous. In nucleotides, the CDR3 is TGTGCCTGGAGAGGCTTAAACAATGAAGCTTTCTTT. Translation: CAWRGLNNEAFF.